Only one count was recorded for the clone carrying this TCR beta chain. Produced via immunoSEQ multiplex PCR; TCRdb's table is partial and in-frame only. The table has about 80,000 clones, around 91% seen once. The data were taken from a study of technical replicates of blood from a few donors. The sequence derives from a human donor in good health. The sequencing sample was made of T cells isolated from PBMCs.

The CDR3 coding sequence is TGTGCCAGTACCAACAGGGGGCGCGGGACCCAGTACTTC. Translation: CASTNRGRGTQYF. The chain employs TRBV19 and TRBJ2-5; the match to TRBD1 covers 9 bases. The CDR3 extends over 13 amino acids. Germline loops: CDR1 LNHDA, CDR2 SQIVND (reference sequence). The ends lost 7 bases at V and 7 bases at J; junction bases unmatched: 7.